What follows are 21 T cell receptor beta chains derived from one specimen sequenced in a study of T cells in Graves' hyperthyroidism and ophthalmopathy (dated by TCRdb to the late 2010s). The library came from multiplex PCR. Sequencing was carried out with an Illumina HiSeq 2000. Amplification of TCR beta CDR3 regions was carried out from RNA transcripts. The TCR CDR3 was subjected to a first round of RT-PCR using the HTBI primer set and the Qiagen OneStep RT-PCR kit. TCRdb reran the public reads through fastp at Q25 and MiXCR, keeping productive beta chains. Duplicate CDR3 protein sequences are folded into a single record with the most common DNA and genes. This sample lists 250,000 to 300,000 distinct CDR3 sequences; roughly an eighth were detected once. In total, the top ten clones hold roughly 8.2% of the sample. Sequencing was carried out using blood. These receptors came from a woman between 40 and 55 years old with Graves' hyperthyroidism.

This sequence joins TRBV2 and TRBJ2-2; 7 nucleotides match TRBD1. V lost 11 bases to trimming and J lost 0 bases; unmatched junction nucleotides: 6. The CDR3 sequence is 14 residues long. CDR1 and CDR2 (germline): SNHLY, FYNNEI. DNA for the CDR3: TGTGCCTACACAGGGGCCCCGAACACCGGGGAGCTGTTTTTT. Translated: CAYTGAPNTGELFF.

In this sample, this clonotype turned up many times. The chain is built from TRBV7-3 and TRBJ2-3, with 7 positions matching TRBD2. J lost 4 bases, V lost 1 base, and 11 bases had no gene match. The germline V gene encodes CDR1 SGHTA and CDR2 FQGTGA. This CDR3 has 17 amino acids. The CDR3 reads CASSLRPRGSGPDTQYF. DNA for the CDR3: TGTGCCAGCAGCTTAAGGCCGCGCGGGAGTGGCCCAGATACGCAGTATTTT.

There are many counts of this clonotype. CDR3 nucleotide sequence: TGTGCCAGCAGCTTGGGACTAGCGGGATACGAGCAGTTCTTC. Amino acids: CASSLGLAGYEQFF. The rearrangement uses TRBV7-9 and TRBJ2-1; TRBD2 matches 13 bases. This CDR3 region has 14 residues. Germline V gives CDR1 SEHNR, CDR2 FQNEAQ (reference sequence). V gave up 3 bases and J gave up 10 bases; unmatched junction bases: 3.

This clonotype appeared many times. The chain combines TRBV20-1 with TRBJ2-5; D remains ambiguous. The V gene's germline CDR1 is DFQATT and CDR2 SNEGSKA (reference sequence). V gave up 5 bases and J gave up 5 bases, with 21 bases separating them. The CDR3 spans 15 residues. The CDR3 loop is CSADIPSDPEETQYF. The CDR3 region has the DNA TGCAGTGCTGACATCCCCTCGGACCCGGAGGAGACCCAGTACTTC.

This clonotype appeared many times. This chain joins TRBV10-2 and TRBJ2-7, with TRBD1 matching 10 bases. The CDR3 has 16 residues. In germline, CDR1 is WSHSY, CDR2 SAAADI. The J segment lost 2 bases and the V segment lost 6 bases, leaving 10 bases of the junction unmatched. CDR3 residues: CASSPGQGLGTYEQYF. The CDR3 coding sequence is TGCGCCAGCAGCCCGGGACAGGGGCTGGGGACCTACGAGCAGTACTTC.

This clonotype was seen repeatedly, ten times or more. This sequence joins TRBV28 and TRBJ2-2; a possible D gene is TRBD1 (5 bases). This CDR3 has 15 residues. The germline V and J ends were trimmed by 6 bases and 4 bases, with 15 bases remaining between them. Germline lookup yields CDR1 MDHEN and CDR2 SYDVKM. This chain's CDR3 is CASSSSGQGTGELFF. The DNA of the CDR3 is TGTGCCAGCAGCTCGAGTGGTCAGGGCACCGGGGAGCTGTTTTTT.

The V call is TRBV7-3, the J call TRBJ2-1; the match to TRBD2 covers 13 bases. CDR3 length: 16 amino acids. Germline lookup yields CDR1 SGHTA and CDR2 FQGTGA. Trimming cost V 1 base and J 7 bases; bases outside gene matches: 4. CDR3 nucleotide sequence: TGTGCCAGCAGCTTAAGGACTAGCGGGAGTCCAAATGAGCAGTTCTTC. Translated: CASSLRTSGSPNEQFF.

The rearrangement joins TRBV5-5 to TRBJ2-7; possible D gene TRBD1, 6 bases. This CDR3 region has 14 residues. CDR1 is SGHKS and CDR2 is YYEKEE in the germline V gene (reference sequence). The V and J ends lost 2 bases and 3 bases respectively, with 12 bases between them. CDR3 region: CASSFGQGIYEQYF. CDR3 nucleotide sequence: TGTGCCAGCAGCTTCGGCCAGGGGATCTACGAGCAGTACTTC.

This clonotype was seen ten or more times. The V gene is TRBV6-1, the J gene TRBJ2-5, with D maybe TRBD1 (6 bases). The CDR3 sequence is 12 residues long. Germline CDR1 and CDR2: MNHNS and SASEGT. Trimming shortened V by 6 bases and J by 4 bases, and 9 bases separated the two germline ends. CDR3 DNA: TGTGCCAGCAGGGACAGCCGAGAGACCCAGTACTTC. It specifies CASRDSRETQYF.

This clonotype has at least ten counts. The chain has TRBV20-1 and TRBJ2-7; D unclear. CDR1 is DFQATT, CDR2 SNEGSKA, per germline (reference sequence). V was clipped by 0 bases and J by 5 bases, with 11 bases between them. There are 13 residues in the CDR3. In DNA form, the CDR3 reads TGCAGTGCTAGAGATCTAGAAATCCACGAGCAGTACTTC. Encoded protein: CSARDLEIHEQYF.

This clonotype came up a few times. V and J are TRBV28 and TRBJ2-6, with 7 bases identical to TRBD2. The CDR3 is 16 amino acids. Trimming took 3 bases from V and 3 from J; bases not matched to a gene: 5. Looked up from germline, CDR1 is MDHEN and CDR2 is SYDVKM. CDR3: CASSLGGRSGANVLTF. Written as DNA, the CDR3 is TGTGCCAGCAGTTTGGGAGGGAGGAGTGGGGCCAACGTCCTGACTTTC.

This clonotype has a handful of counts. The chain has TRBV14 and TRBJ2-7; 9 nucleotides line up with TRBD1. Germline trimming cut 3 bases from V and 1 base from J; bases unmatched to any gene: 4. This CDR3 is built from 15 residues. Germline loops: CDR1 SGHDN, CDR2 FVKESK. In DNA, the CDR3 is TGTGCCAGCAGCCAGGGACAGGGCGAGTCCTACGAGCAGTACTTC. Its protein is CASSQGQGESYEQYF.

The rearrangement links TRBV25-1 to TRBJ1-3, with D unresolved. Between the trimmed V and J ends, which lost 4 bases and 4 bases, there was a span of 8 bases. Germline V gives CDR1 MGHDK, CDR2 SYGVNS. CDR3 length: 13 residues. The CDR3 nucleotides read TGTGCCAGCAGTGCGCGTCCCGGAAACACCATATATTTT. This sequence encodes CASSARPGNTIYF. Based on the CDR3 plus reference TRBV25-1 and TRBJ1-3, the full variable domain is EADIYQTPRYLVIGTGKKITLECSQTMGHDKMYWYQQDPGMELHLIHYSYGVNSTEKGDLSSESTVSRIRTEHFPLTLESARPSHTSQYLCASSARPGNTIYFGEGSWLTVV.

The V call is TRBV5-1, the J call TRBJ2-5; D assignment may be TRBD1 or TRBD2 (5 bases each). CDR3 length: 13 residues. Germline loops: CDR1 SGHRS, CDR2 YFSETQ. The germline V and J ends were trimmed by 2 bases and 5 bases, with 10 bases remaining between them. This chain's CDR3 is CASSFGGIETQYF. The CDR3 nucleotides are TGCGCCAGCAGCTTTGGGGGAATTGAGACCCAGTACTTC.

The chain is built from TRBV15 and TRBJ2-6; D unclear. The CDR3 is 18 amino acids. Deletions cut 1 base from V and 0 bases from J, with 13 bases between. CDR1 and CDR2 (germline): LNHNV, YYDKDF (reference sequence). Written as DNA, the CDR3 is TGTGCCACCAGCAGAGGCGGAGAGGCAAACTCTGGGGCCAACGTCCTGACTTTC. As protein: CATSRGGEANSGANVLTF.

This clonotype was seen repeatedly, ten times or more. The J gene is TRBJ2-7, the V gene TRBV6-1, with TRBD1 identical over 7 bases. Trimming took 3 bases from V and 2 from J; bases not matched to a gene: 13. Germline values: CDR1 MNHNS, CDR2 SASEGT. The CDR3 has 17 residues. For the CDR3, the DNA is TGTGCCAGCAGTGAGGGAGCATACCGGGACAGCACCTACGAGCAGTACTTC. Protein: CASSEGAYRDSTYEQYF.

The rearrangement uses TRBV7-9 and TRBJ2-1, with a tentative D call TRBD2 (6 bases). Germline V gene data show CDR1 as SEHNR and CDR2 as FQNEAQ (reference sequence). V lost 0 bases, J lost 4 bases, and 13 bases lay in between. There are 16 residues in the CDR3. The CDR3 is CASSLAIGTLYNEQFF. The DNA of the CDR3 is TGTGCCAGCAGCTTAGCCATAGGGACTCTATACAATGAGCAGTTCTTC.

On this clonotype itself: A read error is possible here, since a much larger clone lies one base away. This chain uses TRBV3-1 with TRBJ2-2; 7 positions agree with TRBD1. The germline V gene has CDR1 LGHDT and CDR2 YNNKEL (reference sequence). CDR3 length equals 14 residues. This chain's CDR3 is CASSPTGSTGELVF. As DNA, the CDR3 is TGTGCCAGCAGCCCGACAGGGAGTACCGGGGAGCTGGTTTTT. Full variable domain (rest looked up from reference TRBV3-1 and TRBJ2-2): DTAVSQTPKYLVTQMGNDKSIKCEQNLGHDTMYWYKQDSKKFLKIMFSYNNKELIINETVPNRFSPKSPDKAHLNLHINSLELGDSAVYFCASSPTGSTGELVFGEGSRLTVL.

In its sample, this clonotype was seen a few times. The V call is TRBV27, the J call TRBJ2-7; 13 bases map to TRBD2. V was clipped by 6 bases and J by 6 bases; unmatched bases: 5. The CDR3 has 14 amino acids. Germline loops: CDR1 MNHEY, CDR2 SMNVEV (reference sequence). The CDR3 DNA reads as TGTGCCAGCAGCTCGGGACTAGCGGGACGCGAGCAGTACTTC. This gives the protein CASSSGLAGREQYF.

This clonotype has at least ten counts. The V and J genes are TRBV6-1 and TRBJ2-3; D may correspond to TRBD1 or TRBD2 (5 bases each). Germline V lookup: CDR1 MNHNS, CDR2 SASEGT. The CDR3 is 14 amino acids. The V end was cut by 3 bases, the J end by 1 base, with 8 bases between. This chain's CDR3 is CASSDWDGTDTQYF. Here the CDR3 DNA reads TGTGCCAGCAGTGACTGGGACGGCACAGATACGCAGTATTTT.

This clonotype was seen a handful of times. The chain employs TRBV7-2 and TRBJ2-7; 7 nucleotides line up with TRBD1. The CDR3 runs 14 residues. Germline CDR1 SGHTA, CDR2 FQGNSA. J was trimmed by 0 bases and V by 8 bases; bases with no gene match: 7. The chain's CDR3 is CASGLDRSSYEQYF. CDR3 in DNA: TGTGCCAGCGGATTGGACAGGAGCTCCTACGAGCAGTACTTC.